These T cell receptor beta chains were read from a single sample in a study of blood T cell repertoires in COVID-19. Sequencing was performed with immunoSEQ multiplex PCR; in TCRdb, only in-frame clones are kept and a portion is missing. This table has 140,000 or so clones, about 79% appearing once. Sequencing was performed on peripheral blood. The receptors were gathered from a man aged 55 to 69 with active or convalescent COVID-19. Both conserved end residues are part of each CDR3. The order of the fields is V gene, D gene, J gene, clone size, CDR3 DNA, CDR3 protein. D genes are given only for firm matches. A row's size may be missing; if present it is once, few, many or a size class.

TRBV5-4	TRBD2	TRBJ2-4	NA	TGTGCCAGCAGCTTGCCTAGCGGGGGGGCCGCCAAAAACATTCAGTACTTC	CASSLPSGGAAKNIQYF
TRBV15	NA	TRBJ1-2	NA	TGTGCCACCAGCAGAAATTCCAGGGTGACTAACTATGGCTACACCTTC	CATSRNSRVTNYGYTF
TRBV24-1	TRBD1	TRBJ1-2	NA	TGTGCCACCAGTGAGGGGACAGCCCAGGCTAACTATGGCTACACCTTC	CATSEGTAQANYGYTF
TRBV30	NA	TRBJ1-1	NA	TGTGCCTGGAGTCCCATGCTAGGAACGGGAACTGAAGCTTTCTTT	CAWSPMLGTGTEAFF
TRBV11-3	NA	TRBJ1-1	NA	TGTGCCAGCAGCTTAGAGAGAACTAACACTGAAGCTTTCTTT	CASSLERTNTEAFF
TRBV11-3	NA	TRBJ1-2	NA	TGTGCCAGCAGCTCCCGCCCGACAGCCAACTATGGCTACACCTTC	CASSSRPTANYGYTF
TRBV5-1	NA	TRBJ1-2	NA	TGCGCCAGCAGCTTGGTTGTAGGGGCGGACTATGGCTACACCTTC	CASSLVVGADYGYTF
TRBV5-1	TRBD2	TRBJ2-2	NA	TGCGCCAGCAAACGTACACTAGCGGGTTCCACCGGGGAGCTGTTTTTT	CASKRTLAGSTGELFF
TRBV15	NA	TRBJ1-5	NA	TGTGCCACCAGCAGGAGGAGCAATCAGCCCCAGCATTTT	CATSRRSNQPQHF
TRBV3-1/TRBV3-2	NA	TRBJ2-2	NA	TGTGCCAGCAGCCAAGAATGGAGGGCCGGGGAGCTGTTTTTT	CASSQEWRAGELFF
TRBV11-3	TRBD1	TRBJ2-3	NA	TGTGCCAGCAGCCCCCGACAGGGGGCTACAGATACGCAGTATTTT	CASSPRQGATDTQYF
TRBV11-3	TRBD1	TRBJ1-4	NA	TGTGCCAGCAGCCCATGGACAGGAATTCATTCAAGCACTAATGAAAAACTGTTTTTT	CASSPWTGIHSSTNEKLFF
TRBV6-4	NA	TRBJ1-1	NA	TGTGCCAGCAGGAACGGAGCGAACACTGAAGCTTTCTTT	CASRNGANTEAFF
TRBV19	TRBD1	TRBJ1-2	NA	TGTGCCAGTAGTATCCCAGGACAGGGAATCCTAACTAACTATGGCTACACCTTC	CASSIPGQGILTNYGYTF
TRBV4-1	NA	TRBJ2-3	NA	TGCGCCAGCAGCCAAGTCCCAGATACAGATACGCAGTATTTT	CASSQVPDTDTQYF
TRBV28	NA	TRBJ1-3	NA	TGTGCCAGCAGTTCCGGACAGAACTCTGGAAACACCATATATTTT	CASSSGQNSGNTIYF
TRBV10-2	NA	TRBJ1-5	NA	TGCGCCAGCAGTGCGGAGGGTCAGCCCCAGCATTTT	CASSAEGQPQHF
TRBV5-4	TRBD1	TRBJ1-6	few	TGTGCCAGCAGCCACAACCGGGACAGGGGTTCACCCCTCCACTTT	CASSHNRDRGSPLHF
TRBV5-1	NA	TRBJ1-1	NA	TGCGCCAGCAGCTCGGGGGGGCCGAACACTGAAGCTTTCTTT	CASSSGGPNTEAFF
TRBV3-1/TRBV3-2	NA	TRBJ1-1	NA	TGTGCCAGCAGCCAAGGCGCAGGGCTAAACACTGAAGCTTTCTTT	CASSQGAGLNTEAFF
TRBV5-4	NA	TRBJ1-1	NA	TGTGCCAGCAGCTTTCCTACAGCAGAAGCTTTCTTT	CASSFPTAEAFF
TRBV12-3/TRBV12-4	NA	TRBJ1-2	NA	TGTGCCAGCAGTCTAGGACTCGCGGGGGGCTACACCTTC	CASSLGLAGGYTF
TRBV23-1	TRBD1	TRBJ1-1	NA	TGCGCCAGCAGTCAAGTGGGACAGGGCCCCCTTAGCACTGAAGCTTTCTTT	CASSQVGQGPLSTEAFF
TRBV11-2	NA	TRBJ1-1	NA	TGTGCCAGCAGCTTAGGGGAGGCGGTCACTGAAGCTTTCTTT	CASSLGEAVTEAFF
TRBV11-2	NA	TRBJ1-2	NA	TGTGCCAGCAGCTACACAAAAGGGGACTATGGCTACACCTTC	CASSYTKGDYGYTF
TRBV9	TRBD1	TRBJ1-2	NA	TGTGCCAGCAGCGGGACAGGGGGTGCCTATGGCTACACCTTC	CASSGTGGAYGYTF
TRBV18	NA	TRBJ1-2	NA	TGTGCCAGCTCGGAGGGCAACTATGGCTACACCTTC	CASSEGNYGYTF
TRBV7-2	NA	TRBJ2-1	NA	TGTGCCAGCAGCTTAGTAGGGGTGGGTGAGCAGTTCTTC	CASSLVGVGEQFF
TRBV3-1/TRBV3-2	NA	TRBJ1-5	NA	TGTGCCAGCAGCCAAGATCCAGGCGCCAGCAATCAGCCCCAGCATTTT	CASSQDPGASNQPQHF
TRBV4-1	TRBD2	TRBJ2-3	NA	TGCGCCAGCAGCCAAGCGGAAAGCGGGGGCTGGGATACGCAGTATTTT	CASSQAESGGWDTQYF
TRBV6-6	NA	TRBJ1-1	few	TGTGCCAGCAGTACGCCAAGGACAGTTGAAGCTTTCTTT	CASSTPRTVEAFF
TRBV5-8	NA	TRBJ1-5	NA	TGTGCCAGCAGCAAGGCAACCGGGAGGAATCAGCCCCAGCATTTT	CASSKATGRNQPQHF
TRBV7-2	NA	TRBJ1-4	NA	TGTGCCAGCAGCCTCGGTCGAGGGGAAAAACTGTTTTTT	CASSLGRGEKLFF
TRBV12-3/TRBV12-4	NA	TRBJ1-2	NA	TGTGCCGACAGCCTAGATCTTAACTATGGCTACACCTTC	CADSLDLNYGYTF
TRBV6-6	TRBD1	TRBJ1-4	NA	TGTGCCAGCAGTTGGGGACAGGGAGGTGAAAAACTGTTTTTT	CASSWGQGGEKLFF